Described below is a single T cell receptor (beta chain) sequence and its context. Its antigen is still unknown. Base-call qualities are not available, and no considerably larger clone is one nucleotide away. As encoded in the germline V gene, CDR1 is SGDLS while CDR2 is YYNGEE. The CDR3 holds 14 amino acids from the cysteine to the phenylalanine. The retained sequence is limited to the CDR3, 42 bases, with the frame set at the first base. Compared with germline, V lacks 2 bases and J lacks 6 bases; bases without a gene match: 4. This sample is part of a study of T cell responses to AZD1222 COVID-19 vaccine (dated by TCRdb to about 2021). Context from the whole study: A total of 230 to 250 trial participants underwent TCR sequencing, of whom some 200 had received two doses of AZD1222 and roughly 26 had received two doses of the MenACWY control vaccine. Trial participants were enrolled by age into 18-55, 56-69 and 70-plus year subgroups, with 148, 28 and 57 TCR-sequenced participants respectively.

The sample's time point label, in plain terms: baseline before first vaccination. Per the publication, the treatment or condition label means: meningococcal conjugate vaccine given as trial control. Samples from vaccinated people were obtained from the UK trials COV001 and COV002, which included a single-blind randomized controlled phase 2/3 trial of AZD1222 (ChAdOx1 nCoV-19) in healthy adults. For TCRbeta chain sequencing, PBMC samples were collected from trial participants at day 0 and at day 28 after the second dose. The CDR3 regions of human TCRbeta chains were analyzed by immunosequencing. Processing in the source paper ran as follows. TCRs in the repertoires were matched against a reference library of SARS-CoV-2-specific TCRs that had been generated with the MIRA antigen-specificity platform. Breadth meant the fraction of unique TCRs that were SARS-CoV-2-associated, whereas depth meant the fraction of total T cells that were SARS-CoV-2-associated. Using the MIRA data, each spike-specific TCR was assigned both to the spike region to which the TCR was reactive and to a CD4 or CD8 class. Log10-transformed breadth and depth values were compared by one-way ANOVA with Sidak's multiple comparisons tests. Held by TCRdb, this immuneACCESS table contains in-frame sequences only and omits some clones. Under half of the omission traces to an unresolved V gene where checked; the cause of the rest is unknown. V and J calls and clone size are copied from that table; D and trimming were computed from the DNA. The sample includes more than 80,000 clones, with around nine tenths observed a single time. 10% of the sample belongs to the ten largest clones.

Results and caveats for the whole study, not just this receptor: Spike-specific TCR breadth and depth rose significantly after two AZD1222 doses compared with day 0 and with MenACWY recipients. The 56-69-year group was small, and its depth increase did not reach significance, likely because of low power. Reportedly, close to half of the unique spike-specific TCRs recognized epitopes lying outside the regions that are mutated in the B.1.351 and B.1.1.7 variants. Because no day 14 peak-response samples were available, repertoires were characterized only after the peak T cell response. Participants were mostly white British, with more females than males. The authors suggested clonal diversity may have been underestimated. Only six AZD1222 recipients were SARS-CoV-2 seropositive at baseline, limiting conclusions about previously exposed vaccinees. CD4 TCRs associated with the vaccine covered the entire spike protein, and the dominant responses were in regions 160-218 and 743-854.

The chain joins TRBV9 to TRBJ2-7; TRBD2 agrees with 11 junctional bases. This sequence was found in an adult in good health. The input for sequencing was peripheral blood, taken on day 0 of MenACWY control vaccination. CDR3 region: CASSVGTSGPEQYF. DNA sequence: TGTGCCAGCAGCGTCGGGACTAGCGGACCCGAGCAGTACTTC. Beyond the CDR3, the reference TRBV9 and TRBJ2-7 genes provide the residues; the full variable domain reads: DSGVTQTPKHLITATGQRVTLRCSPRSGDLSVYWYQQSLDQGLQFLIQYYNGEERAKGNILERFSAQQFPDLHSELNLSSLELGDSALYFCASSVGTSGPEQYFGPGTRLTVT.